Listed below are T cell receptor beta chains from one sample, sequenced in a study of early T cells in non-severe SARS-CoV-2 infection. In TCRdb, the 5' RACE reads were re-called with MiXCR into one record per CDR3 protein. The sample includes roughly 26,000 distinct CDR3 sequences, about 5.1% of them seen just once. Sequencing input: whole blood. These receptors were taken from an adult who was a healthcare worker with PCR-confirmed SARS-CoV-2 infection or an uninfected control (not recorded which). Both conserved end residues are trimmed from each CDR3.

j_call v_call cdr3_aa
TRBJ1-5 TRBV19 ASSIDFGQVDQPQH
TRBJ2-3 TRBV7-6 ASSPRWDRGALADTQY
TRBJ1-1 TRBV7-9 ASESGYEAF
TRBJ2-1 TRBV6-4 ASSAGTGSYNEQF
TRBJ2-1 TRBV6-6 ASSYLYPGQGVHNEQF
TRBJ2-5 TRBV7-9 ASSLDRGQETQY
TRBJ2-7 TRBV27 ASSSGRTQY
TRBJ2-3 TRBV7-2 ASSLGTSYGDTQY
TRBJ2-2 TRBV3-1 ASSPGGARSGELF
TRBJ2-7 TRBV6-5 ASSLAQGAREQY
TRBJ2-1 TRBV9 ASSVGRGQTNEQF
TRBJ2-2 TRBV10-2 ASSAQTGELF
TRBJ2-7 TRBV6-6 ASSSLRPYEQY
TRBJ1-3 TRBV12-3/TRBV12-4 ASSLKGTVISGNTIY
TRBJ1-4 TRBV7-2 ASSPQMDEKLF
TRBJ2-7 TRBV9 ASSVGDIPSYEQY
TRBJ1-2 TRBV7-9 ASSSPGGGENYGYT
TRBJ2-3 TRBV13 ASSSVRAGGSTDTQY
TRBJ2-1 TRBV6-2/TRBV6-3 ASIQGGSSYNEQF
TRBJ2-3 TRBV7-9 ASSPWDLASTDTQY
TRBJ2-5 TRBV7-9 ASSLPWEGRETQY
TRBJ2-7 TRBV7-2 ASSPILLSYEQY
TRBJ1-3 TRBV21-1 ASSKSTAGPSGNTIY
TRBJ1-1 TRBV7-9 ASSFKDTEAF